This T cell receptor (beta chain) came from a study of T cells in Graves' hyperthyroidism and ophthalmopathy. Study conclusions and caveats: The blood repertoire included most of the expanded thyroid clonotypes above 0.001.

RNA transcripts yielded amplified TCR beta CDR3 regions. First-round RT-PCR targeting the TCR CDR3 was performed with the HTBI primer set. TCRdb re-called the multiplex PCR reads with MiXCR, one entry per CDR3 protein. The repertoire holds around 280,000 distinct CDR3 sequences, with around 15% as singletons. The CDR3 runs 15 residues. V shed 6 bases, J shed 9 bases, and the junction held 8 bases outside the gene matches. Per the germline V gene, CDR1 is MNHNS and CDR2 is SASEGT. On this clonotype itself: Its matching antigen is unknown.

Patients having uncontrolled infection, another autoimmune disease, pregnancy or lactation were not included. The diagnostic basis comprised clinical symptoms, serum thyroxine and TRAb, thyroid ultrasound and orbital computed tomography. The sequence derives from a woman between 40 and 50 years old with Graves' hyperthyroidism. The gene calls are TRBV6-1 and TRBJ2-1; 13 bases align to TRBD2. The sequencing input was blood. CDR3 amino acids: CASRPQLAGGLEQFF. The CDR3 coding sequence is TGTGCCAGCAGACCCCAACTAGCGGGGGGGCTTGAGCAGTTCTTC.